The rows below give T cell receptor beta chains drawn from one sample of a study of blood T cells in healthy people across ages. One entry per CDR3 protein results from TCRdb running MiXCR on the 5' RACE reads. This sample has about 510,000 distinct CDR3 sequences, with roughly a quarter found just once. The sample was also linked to a second study, of T cells of mothers and their children.

Sequenced input: blood. Receptors originate from a boy aged 2-9 years in good health. Both conserved end residues are part of each CDR3. D genes are given only for firm matches. Clone size is given for some rows only: seen once, a few or many times, or a class if the clone is expanded.

>.|TRBV7-9|.|TRBJ2-3
CASSLRLGSTDTQYF
TGTGCCAGCAGCCTAAGACTTGGTAGCACAGATACGCAGTATTTT
>few|TRBV10-3|TRBD2|TRBJ2-1
CAISGTSGGSNEQFF
TGTGCCATCAGTGGGACTAGCGGGGGGAGCAATGAGCAGTTCTTC
>.|TRBV7-9|.|TRBJ2-1
CASSSGPDYNEQFF
TGTGCCAGCAGCTCGGGACCGGACTACAATGAGCAGTTCTTC
>.|TRBV14|.|TRBJ2-5
CASSQEGVGGLETQYF
TGTGCCAGCAGCCAAGAGGGAGTGGGGGGCCTGGAGACCCAGTACTTC
>.|TRBV11-2|TRBD2|TRBJ2-5
CASSFGGARIETQYF
TGTGCCAGCAGCTTCGGGGGGGCACGGATAGAGACCCAGTACTTC
>.|TRBV7-2|.|TRBJ1-5
CASSLVGSNQPQHF
TGTGCCAGCAGCTTAGTGGGTAGCAATCAGCCCCAGCATTTT
>.|TRBV2|TRBD1|TRBJ1-6
CASRSGGRPLHF
TGTGCCAGCCGTTCAGGGGGCCGCCCCCTCCACTTT
>.|TRBV7-2|.|TRBJ1-5
CASSYLGQPQHF
TGTGCCAGCAGTTACCTTGGCCAGCCCCAGCATTTT
>.|TRBV12-3/TRBV12-4|TRBD1|TRBJ2-5
CAGSLDRGSVTQYF
TGTGCCGGCAGTTTAGACAGGGGGAGCGTGACCCAGTACTTC
>few|TRBV5-1|TRBD2|TRBJ2-7
CASSSTSGRNYEQYF
TGCGCCAGCAGCTCGACTAGCGGGAGGAACTACGAGCAGTACTTC
>.|TRBV24-1|.|TRBJ1-2
CATRTGGADGHTF
TGTGCCACCAGGACGGGGGGGGCGGATGGCCACACCTTC
>.|TRBV7-9|.|TRBJ1-1
CASNAHGVNTEAFF
TGTGCCAGCAACGCACACGGAGTGAACACTGAAGCTTTCTTT
>many|TRBV25-1|TRBD1|TRBJ2-7
CASSELAGGPYEQYF
TGTGCCAGCAGTGAACTTGCAGGGGGCCCTTACGAGCAGTACTTC
>.|TRBV30|.|TRBJ2-6
CAWSRGAGANVLTF
TGTGCCTGGAGTAGGGGCGCTGGGGCCAACGTCCTGACTTTC
>.|TRBV7-2|TRBD2|TRBJ2-5
CASSKLAGEKGQETQYF
TGTGCCAGCAGCAAGCTAGCGGGAGAGAAGGGCCAAGAGACCCAGTACTTC
>.|TRBV3-1|.|TRBJ2-5
CASSHVYTQETQYF
TGTGCCAGCAGCCATGTCTACACCCAAGAGACCCAGTACTTC
>.|TRBV12-3/TRBV12-4|.|TRBJ2-5
CASSRRAYQETQYF
TGTGCCAGCAGCCGTCGGGCTTACCAAGAGACCCAGTACTTC
>.|TRBV28|.|TRBJ2-7
CASSLSGLVSYEQYF
TGTGCCAGCAGTTTGTCAGGACTCGTCTCCTACGAGCAGTACTTC
>.|TRBV7-7|TRBD1|TRBJ2-5
CASSRDSEETQYF
TGTGCTAGCAGCCGGGACAGTGAGGAGACCCAGTACTTC
>.|TRBV10-3|TRBD2|TRBJ2-7
CAISRAGGSYEQYF
TGTGCCATCAGTAGAGCGGGAGGGTCCTACGAGCAGTACTTC
>few|TRBV20-1|.|TRBJ2-7
CSARDRGQRYEQYF
TGCAGTGCTAGAGATCGTGGACAGAGATACGAGCAGTACTTC
>.|TRBV12-3/TRBV12-4|.|TRBJ1-2
CASTWGIRFSGYTF
TGTGCCAGCACCTGGGGCATCAGATTTTCCGGCTACACCTTC
>.|TRBV6-5|TRBD1|TRBJ2-7
CASSPFLGQGYEQYF
TGTGCCAGCAGTCCTTTCCTGGGACAGGGCTACGAGCAGTACTTC
>few|TRBV10-3|.|TRBJ1-4
CATKTGGDEKLFF
TGTGCCACAAAGACCGGTGGGGATGAAAAACTGTTTTTT
>.|TRBV5-1|.|TRBJ2-1
CASSGGLTIDYNEQFF
TGCGCCAGCAGCGGAGGATTGACCATAGACTACAATGAGCAGTTCTTC
>.|TRBV5-1|.|TRBJ2-7
CASSVSFFVSSYEQYF
TGCGCCAGCAGCGTGAGTTTCTTCGTGAGTTCCTACGAGCAGTACTTC
>.|TRBV2|.|TRBJ2-7
CASSEGRQRRSYEQYF
TGTGCCAGCAGCGAAGGCCGACAGCGTCGCTCCTACGAGCAGTACTTC
>many|TRBV29-1|.|TRBJ1-4
CSVQGRANEKLFF
TGCAGCGTTCAAGGGAGAGCTAATGAAAAACTGTTTTTT
>.|TRBV20-1|.|TRBJ1-1
CSASNRDPPRAFF
TGCAGTGCGTCTAACCGGGACCCCCCTCGGGCTTTCTTT
>.|TRBV6-1|.|TRBJ2-1
CASSVAGLIYNEQFF
TGTGCCAGCAGTGTCGCGGGACTTATCTACAATGAGCAGTTCTTC
>many|TRBV5-5|.|TRBJ2-4
CASSLTLAKNIQYF
TGTGCCAGCAGCTTGACTCTAGCCAAAAACATTCAGTACTTC
>few|TRBV7-9|.|TRBJ1-1
CASVYIRQTSTEAFF
TGTGCCAGCGTCTACATAAGGCAGACCAGCACTGAAGCTTTCTTT
>.|TRBV5-4|TRBD1|TRBJ1-4
CASSFEKEGAGGKLFF
TGTGCCAGCAGCTTTGAGAAGGAGGGGGCTGGGGGAAAACTGTTTTTT
>few|TRBV3-1|TRBD2|TRBJ2-5
CASSQDRLAETQYF
TGTGCCAGCAGCCAAGATCGACTAGCAGAGACCCAGTACTTC
>few|TRBV10-2|.|TRBJ2-5
CASSESGGVETQYF
TGCGCCAGCAGTGAGTCTGGCGGGGTAGAGACCCAGTACTTC
>many|TRBV12-3/TRBV12-4|.|TRBJ1-6
CASSQGYNSPLHF
TGTGCCAGCAGCCAGGGGTATAATTCACCCCTCCACTTT
>.|TRBV20-1|.|TRBJ2-1
CSARILRADNEQFF
TGCAGTGCTAGAATATTGCGAGCGGACAATGAGCAGTTCTTC
>.|TRBV10-3|.|TRBJ2-5
CATLTPSTGQETQYF
TGTGCCACCTTAACGCCTTCGACAGGTCAAGAGACCCAGTACTTC
>few|TRBV20-1|TRBD2|TRBJ2-4
CSASPGLGAKNIQYF
TGCAGTGCTTCTCCGGGACTAGGGGCCAAAAACATTCAGTACTTC
>.|TRBV7-9|.|TRBJ2-3
CASSLAGRPTDTQYF
TGTGCCAGCAGCTTAGCCGGTAGGCCCACAGATACGCAGTATTTT
>.|TRBV19|.|TRBJ1-4
CASTTPHGGSEKLFF
TGTGCCAGTACTACACCCCATGGAGGGAGCGAAAAACTGTTTTTT
>.|TRBV27|TRBD2|TRBJ2-3
CASSPDRSGGAGDTQYF
TGTGCCAGCAGTCCGGACCGGAGCGGGGGGGCCGGAGATACGCAGTATTTT
>.|TRBV2|.|TRBJ2-3
CASSAWDPTDTQYF
TGTGCCAGCAGCGCCTGGGACCCCACAGATACGCAGTATTTT
>.|TRBV18|TRBD1|TRBJ2-3
CASSPNRGNADTQYF
TGTGCCAGCTCACCAAACAGGGGGAATGCAGATACGCAGTATTTT
>few|TRBV20-1|.|TRBJ2-2
CSARAGAGTGELFF
TGCAGTGCCCGGGCCGGGGCTGGGACCGGGGAGCTGTTTTTT
>.|TRBV27|.|TRBJ2-4
CASSLRQTLAKNIQYF
TGTGCCAGCAGTTTGAGACAAACGTTAGCCAAAAACATTCAGTACTTC
>.|TRBV12-3/TRBV12-4|.|TRBJ2-3
CASTLGRGSDTQYF
TGTGCCAGCACTCTTGGCCGGGGTTCAGATACGCAGTATTTT
>.|TRBV27|TRBD1|TRBJ2-7
CASSLHRGDEQYF
TGTGCCAGCAGTTTACACAGGGGGGACGAGCAGTACTTC
>.|TRBV2|TRBD1|TRBJ2-5
CASSFGTGGLETQYF
TGTGCCAGCAGTTTTGGGACAGGGGGATTAGAGACCCAGTACTTC
>.|TRBV5-1|.|TRBJ2-1
CASSWGTGDEQFF
TGCGCCAGCAGCTGGGGGACGGGGGATGAGCAGTTCTTC
>.|TRBV6-5|.|TRBJ2-7
CASSLDQYEQYF
TGTGCCAGCAGCTTGGACCAGTACGAGCAGTACTTC
>.|TRBV3-1|.|TRBJ1-1
CASGRRTGNTEAFF
TGTGCCAGCGGCAGAAGAACGGGGAACACTGAAGCTTTCTTT
>.|TRBV5-1|.|TRBJ2-2
CASRGSFHGELFF
TGCGCCAGCAGGGGCAGCTTCCACGGGGAGCTGTTTTTT
>.|TRBV2|.|TRBJ2-7
CASSSVGSGSYEQYF
TGTGCCAGCAGTTCAGTCGGGTCTGGGTCCTACGAGCAGTACTTC
>.|TRBV4-3|TRBD2|TRBJ2-1
CASSHLGLAGRAVGSYNEQFF
TGCGCCAGCAGCCACCTGGGTCTAGCGGGACGGGCGGTCGGTTCCTACAATGAGCAGTTCTTC
>.|TRBV20-1|.|TRBJ1-5
CSARRQYYSNQPQHF
TGCAGTGCTAGAAGGCAGTATTATAGCAATCAGCCCCAGCATTTT
>few|TRBV25-1|.|TRBJ2-2
CASSEEHADTGELFF
TGTGCCAGCAGTGAAGAGCACGCAGACACCGGGGAGCTGTTTTTT
>many|TRBV2|TRBD2|TRBJ2-3
CASSERRGGTDTQYF
TGTGCCAGCAGTGAAAGGCGGGGGGGCACAGATACGCAGTATTTT